These 14 T cell receptor beta chains share one sample of origin, sequenced in a study of regulatory T cells in long-lasting Graves disease. Time point specified: newly diagnosed GD, antithyroid drugs for less than 3 months. The authors made the TCR library using RNA they extracted from PBMCs. CDR3-region Arm-PCR and iRepertoire HTBI primers produced the TCR beta libraries. One entry per CDR3 protein results from TCRdb running MiXCR on the multiplex PCR reads. The sample holds around 500,000 distinct CDR3 sequences; about 11% are singletons and the top ten take around 9.3%. The same sample was also used in a study of T cells in Graves' hyperthyroidism and ophthalmopathy.

Sample: peripheral blood mononuclear cells (PBMCs), taken at new diagnosis, from a patient treated with antithyroid drugs. Every receptor here comes from a woman between 25 and 40 years old with Graves disease.

This clonotype was picked up many times. The chain recombines TRBV3-1 with TRBJ1-1; D gene ambiguous. Trimming took off 2 bases at V and 7 bases at J, with 5 bases between the two ends. CDR3 length: 11 residues. Germline lookup yields CDR1 LGHDT and CDR2 YNNKEL (reference sequence). DNA for the CDR3: TGTGCCAGCAGCCAATTGAGTGAAGCTTTCTTT. Translated: CASSQLSEAFF.

This clonotype came up many times. The chain joins TRBV2 to TRBJ1-2; D uncertain. Germline assignment: CDR1 SNHLY and CDR2 FYNNEI. The CDR3 spans 15 residues. Trimming cost V 4 bases and J 3 bases, with 15 bases left between them. CDR3 sequence reads: CASSVGRSTDYGYTF. DNA of the CDR3: TGTGCCAGCAGTGTTGGGAGATCAACCGACTATGGCTACACCTTC.

This clonotype appeared a few times. The chain joins TRBV4-3 to TRBJ2-7; no definite D call. The CDR3 has 13 amino acids. Germline-derived CDR1 and CDR2 are LGHNA and YSLEER. The germline V and J ends were trimmed by 1 base and 3 bases, with 7 bases remaining between them. The CDR3 loop reads CASSQVDGYEQYF. In DNA, the CDR3 is TGCGCCAGCAGCCAAGTTGATGGCTACGAGCAGTACTTC.

This clonotype was recorded many times. The chain carries TRBV7-9 and TRBJ1-5, with D uncertain. This CDR3 has 12 residues. V lost 6 bases and J lost 3, with 6 bases in between. Germline lookup yields CDR1 SEHNR and CDR2 FQNEAQ (reference sequence). CDR3 sequence (DNA): TGTGCCAGCAGTTACCCCAATCAGCCCCAGCATTTT. Its protein is CASSYPNQPQHF.

This clonotype came up a few times. The chain carries TRBV27 and TRBJ2-7, with 9 bases identical to TRBD1. The V gene's germline CDR1 is MNHEY and CDR2 SMNVEV (reference sequence). This CDR3 is 13 amino acids long. V gave up 3 bases and J gave up 9 bases; unmatched junction bases: 6. CDR3 protein: CASSFDRGVGQYF. In DNA, the CDR3 is TGTGCCAGCAGTTTCGACAGGGGGGTCGGGCAGTACTTC.

This clonotype occurred a few times. The chain recombines TRBV30 with TRBJ2-3; D remains ambiguous. The germline CDR1 and CDR2 sequences are GTSNPN and SVGIG (reference sequence). This CDR3 has 13 residues. Trimming stripped 4 bases from V and 5 bases from J, with 13 bases between. CDR3 in DNA: TGTGCCTGGACCCCGGGTGTTGTAGATACGCAGTATTTT. It encodes CAWTPGVVDTQYF.

The chain joins TRBV6-5 to TRBJ2-3, with TRBD2 matching over 8 bases. The germline V gene has CDR1 MNHEY and CDR2 SVGAGI. V shed 2 bases, J shed 2 bases, and the junction held 9 bases outside the gene matches. This CDR3 is 17 amino acids long. CDR3 protein: CASSYRGGPTPTDTQYF. The CDR3 bases are TGTGCCAGCAGTTACCGGGGGGGGCCCACCCCCACAGATACGCAGTATTTT.

This clonotype was seen a handful of times. The chain uses TRBV12-3 or TRBV12-4 and TRBJ1-2; the D is unclear. The CDR3 is 13 residues long. V shed 7 bases and J shed 10 bases, with 19 bases lying between them. The CDR3, as DNA: TGTGCCAGCAAACCTACTTGGACCGACGACTACACCTTC. Translation gives CASKPTWTDDYTF.

This clonotype was seen ten or more times. This rearrangement joins TRBV20-1 to TRBJ2-3; a weak D match, TRBD2 (5 bases). V lost 5 bases to trimming and J lost 8 bases, with 11 bases between them. Germline CDR1 DFQATT, CDR2 SNEGSKA (reference sequence). The CDR3 totals 11 residues. The CDR3 DNA is TGCAGTGCTCAGCTAGCCGGTACGCAGTATTTT. It translates to CSAQLAGTQYF.

There are many counts of this clonotype. J is TRBJ2-7 and V is TRBV28; 7 nucleotides agree with TRBD1. Unmatched junction bases numbered 11, after V lost 10 bases and J lost 2 bases. The CDR3 contains 14 residues. Germline CDR1 is MDHEN and CDR2 is SYDVKM. CDR3 amino acids: CATQPTGLTYEQYF. The CDR3 nucleotides read TGTGCCACCCAGCCGACAGGGTTGACCTACGAGCAGTACTTC. The full variable domain, in which reference TRBV28 and TRBJ2-7 provide the parts outside the CDR3, is DVKVTQSSRYLVKRTGEKVFLECVQDMDHENMFWYRQDPGLGLRLIYFSYDVKMKEKGDIPEGYSVSREKKERFSLILESASTNQTSMYLCATQPTGLTYEQYFGPGTRLTVT.

This clonotype was counted ten times or more. The rearrangement joins TRBV27 to TRBJ2-3, with 10 bases that match TRBD1. The CDR3 spans 16 residues. CDR1 and CDR2 (germline): MNHEY, SMNVEV (reference sequence). Unmatched junction bases numbered 11, after V lost 6 bases and J lost 5 bases. CDR3 sequence: CASRPTRDRGIDTQYF. CDR3 bases: TGTGCCAGCAGACCTACCCGGGACAGGGGCATAGATACGCAGTATTTT.

This clonotype was seen at least ten times. The rearrangement links TRBV28 to TRBJ2-2; 8 bases line up with TRBD2. V lost 11 bases to trimming and J lost 1 base; unmatched junction nucleotides: 15. CDR3 size: 17 residues. CDR1 and CDR2 from the germline V gene are MDHEN and SYDVKM. The CDR3 region has the DNA TGTGCCGGCTCTGGGTGGCGGGGGGCTCTGAACACCGGGGAGCTGTTTTTT. The encoded protein is CAGSGWRGALNTGELFF.

This clonotype was observed a single time. A much larger clone differs by one base, so this may be a read error. CDR3 sequence (DNA): TGTGCCAGCAGCCATGCCCCCGGGACAGGGGGCAACTTC. Translated, it gives CASSHAPGTGGNF. This rearrangement joins TRBV3-1 to TRBJ2-4; 12 bases are a match to TRBD1. From germline, CDR1 is LGHDT and CDR2 YNNKEL (reference sequence). The CDR3 consists of 13 residues.

This clonotype was recorded at least ten times. The V call is TRBV29-1, the J call TRBJ1-3; TRBD1 aligns across 9 bases. This CDR3 has 14 residues. V trimming: 4 bases; J trimming: 8 bases; junction bases outside the gene matches: 9. Germline CDR1 and CDR2: SQVTM and ANQGSEA. CDR3 region: CSVGQGGRSYTIYF. CDR3 nucleotides: TGCAGCGTTGGACAGGGGGGTCGCAGTTACACCATATATTTT. The whole variable domain, filled in from reference TRBV29-1 and TRBJ1-3, reads SAVISQKPSRDICQRGTSLTIQCQVDSQVTMMFWYRQQPGQSLTLIATANQGSEATYESGFVIDKFPISRPNLTFSTLTVSNMSPEDSSIYLCSVGQGGRSYTIYFGEGSWLTVV.